This T cell receptor beta chain was documented in a study of blood T cell repertoires in COVID-19. Across the study: Spain, Italy and the United States supplied samples that represented acute and convalescent COVID-19.

Generated by immunoSEQ multiplex PCR, the TCRdb table keeps only in-frame clones and is missing some. The sample lists 310,000 or so clones, over 75% occurring once. In terms of age and location, participants ranged from about 18 to 89 years and lived in about two dozen US areas. Resolution of symptoms, clearance, or two negative PCRs was present in recovered Cohort 3 donors. Material: PBMCs or T cells enriched from blood (not recorded which). The sequence was obtained from a woman younger than 35 who had recovered from COVID-19.

The CDR3 region is CASSYSRDWGYTF. The CDR3 DNA reads TGTGCCAGCAGTTATAGCAGGGATTGGGGCTACACCTTC. The chain recombines TRBV6-5 with TRBJ1-2; possibly TRBD1 for D (5 bases). V dropped 3 bases and J dropped 8 bases, with 13 bases sitting between them. The CDR3 has 13 residues. Germline V gives CDR1 MNHEY, CDR2 SVGAGI.